The following is a T cell receptor beta chain sequence with its context. What it binds is unknown. The sample originates from a study of shared clonotypes between healthy human individuals. Study summary: Researchers assigned three CD4 naive, three CD4 memory, two CD8 naive and one CD8 memory plate to each donor.

Notes on the study in general: Clonotype sharing among donors was expected to depend on sequencing depth.

The trim removed 5 bases at V and 5 bases at J, leaving 6 bases unmatched. The CDR3 spans 14 residues. Germline loops: CDR1 SGHTA, CDR2 FQGNSA. Sorted-subset replicate PCRs used about 0.2 ug of genomic DNA. This amount corresponded to tens of thousands of T cell genomes. Clones were read by immunoSEQ multiplex PCR, and TCRdb kept only the in-frame ones, dropping some. Of 1.4 million or so clones listed, 98% were seen once; the top ten hold 0.36%. CD4+ cell separation produced CD45RA+ naive and CD45RA-negative memory subsets. Sequencing was done on a sample of naive CD4+ T cells sorted from blood. Subset noted: CD45RA+ positively selected. The rearrangement links TRBV7-2 to TRBJ2-1; TRBD2 agrees at 7 bases. The TCR was taken from a man aged 25 to 40 in good health. This CDR3 reads CASSPRTSNNEQFF. CDR3 nucleotide sequence: TGTGCCAGCAGCCCGAGGACTAGTAACAATGAGCAGTTCTTC.